This T cell receptor (beta chain) was recovered during a study of shared clonotypes between healthy human individuals. Study-wide results and caveats: Clonotype sharing across several donors was observed for around 4.5% of naive CD4 clonotypes.

Details on this clone: The antigen is not known. At the DNA level, this CDR3 is encoded by other sequences in the same sample as well.

Healthy HIV-negative adults without recent acute infections or vaccinations served as donors. Assay: immunoSEQ multiplex PCR; the TCRdb copy retains only in-frame clones and omits some. The sample has around 2.3 million clones, roughly 95% seen once. The CDR3 totals 14 residues. The germline V and J ends were trimmed by 6 bases and 2 bases, with 13 bases remaining between them. The V gene's germline CDR1 is MNHEY and CDR2 SMNVEV (reference sequence). This sequence originates from a man between 18 and 35 years old in good health. Sequenced sample: naive CD4+ T cells sorted from blood. Specified subset: CD45RA+ positively selected. The chain is built from TRBV27 and TRBJ1-2, with D possibly TRBD1 on 5 matching bases. This CDR3 reads CASSLGQGNYGYTF. The CDR3, as DNA: TGTGCCAGCAGCCTCGGGCAGGGAAACTATGGCTACACCTTC.